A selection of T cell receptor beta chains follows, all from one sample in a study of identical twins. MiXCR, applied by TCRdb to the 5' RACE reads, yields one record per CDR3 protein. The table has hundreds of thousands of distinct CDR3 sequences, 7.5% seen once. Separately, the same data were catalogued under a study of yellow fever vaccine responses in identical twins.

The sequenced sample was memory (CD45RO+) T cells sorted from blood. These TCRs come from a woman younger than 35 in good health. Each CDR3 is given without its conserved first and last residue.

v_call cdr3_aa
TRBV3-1 ASTQLPRLRGGYEQY
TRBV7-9 ASSPVGERPSYNEQF
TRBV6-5 ASSSTAGGYNEQF
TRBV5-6 ASSLARDLGETQY
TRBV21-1 ASSKEEVPVGRADTGELF
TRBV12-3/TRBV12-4 ATQGSTDTQY
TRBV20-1 SAGPGGQETQY
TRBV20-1 SAGRFSDTQY
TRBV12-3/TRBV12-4 ASSPTGSLKYEQY
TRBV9 ASSVEAGGSYEQY
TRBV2 ASSEGDGANVLT
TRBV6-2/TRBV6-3 ASGLRDREKTQY
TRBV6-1 ASTARTGRPYEQY
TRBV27 ASRPGTGSSPLH
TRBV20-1 SASAGLAGLETQY
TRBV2 ASSEERGVTDTQY
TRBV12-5 ASGFLTGTREGMWYNEQF
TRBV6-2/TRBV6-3 ASSTGVFTLEQY
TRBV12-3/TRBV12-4 ASSGKGADTQY
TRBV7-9 ASTLTSGRTTDTQY
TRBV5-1 ASSLRSDSAQY
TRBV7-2 ASSDGWGNQPQH
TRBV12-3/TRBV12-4 ASRLGNTEAF
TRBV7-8 ASSLGGSYGYT